The sequence of this T cell receptor (beta chain) was determined in a study of blood T cell repertoires in COVID-19. About the research overall: COVID-19 samples, acute and convalescent, were from the United States, Italy and Spain. From T cells, B-cell-depleted T cells, or PBMCs came the material, which was cDNA or gDNA.

This CDR3 has 13 residues. Germline CDR1 and CDR2: MNHEY and SVGAGI. V was clipped by 7 bases and J by 1 base, with 9 bases between them. Per the study methods: Nucleated cell counts were estimated from reference gene primer amplification. Produced via immunoSEQ multiplex PCR; TCRdb's table is partial and in-frame only. Clone size and the V and J calls come from that table; the DNA yielded D and trimming. In the table there are around 160,000 clones, roughly four fifths of which are singletons. This TCR was sampled from a human donor with acute or convalescent COVID-19. The donor label of this sample is uncertain. This chain connects TRBV6-5 to TRBJ2-3; possible D gene TRBD1, 6 bases. Sequenced sample: peripheral blood. The CDR3 protein is CASTSGGTDTQYF. CDR3 DNA: TGTGCCAGCACTTCAGGGGGCACAGATACGCAGTATTTT.